The next 18 T cell receptor beta chains were all read from a single sample in a study of shared clonotypes between healthy human individuals. CD8 cells classed as naive were CD45RO-negative and positively selected for CCR7, excluding terminally differentiated effector memory CD45RA+ cells. Assay: immunoSEQ multiplex PCR; the TCRdb copy retains only in-frame clones and omits some. The repertoire holds hundreds of thousands of clones, with 90% to 95% as singletons. The sequenced material came from naive CD8+ T cells sorted from blood. The receptors stem from a woman aged 25 to 39 in good health.

J is TRBJ2-7 and V is TRBV7-6; D tentatively fits TRBD1 or TRBD2 (5 bases each). CDR1 is SGHVS, CDR2 FNYEAQ, per germline. The length of the CDR3 is 21 residues. V lost 1 base and J lost 5, with 33 bases in between. The CDR3 DNA reads as TGTGCCAGCAGCTTAGAGGGTGGGGGTAGGGACGTTCACCCATTTTTCCACGAGCAGTACTTC. This sequence encodes CASSLEGGGRDVHPFFHEQYF.

V gene TRBV9 combines with J gene TRBJ2-3; maybe TRBD2 (5 bases). The germline V gene encodes CDR1 SGDLS and CDR2 YYNGEE. Trimming stripped 7 bases from V and 0 bases from J, with 15 bases between. The CDR3 has 15 amino acids. This CDR3 reads CASSYAGTSTDTQYF. CDR3 nucleotide sequence: TGTGCCAGCTCCTATGCGGGTACTAGCACAGATACGCAGTATTTT.

The rearrangement links TRBV19 to TRBJ1-1, with 10 bases that match TRBD1. This CDR3 has 15 residues. The J segment lost 6 bases and the V segment lost 3 bases, leaving 7 bases of the junction unmatched. Germline V gene data show CDR1 as LNHDA and CDR2 as SQIVND (reference sequence). CDR3 residues: CASSIWDRGGAEAFF. CDR3 sequence (DNA): TGTGCCAGTAGTATCTGGGACAGGGGTGGTGCTGAAGCTTTCTTT.

This rearrangement joins TRBV2 to TRBJ1-1, with D possibly matching TRBD1 (6 bases). V was trimmed by 8 bases and J by 7 bases, leaving 17 bases between them. This CDR3 contains 13 residues. Germline V gene data show CDR1 as SNHLY and CDR2 as FYNNEI. CDR3 sequence reads: CASGGQSSLEAFF. The CDR3 DNA reads as TGTGCCAGCGGAGGACAGTCCTCGCTTGAAGCTTTCTTT.

This chain uses TRBV7-9 with TRBJ1-3; D uncertain. V lost 2 bases to trimming and J lost 6 bases, with 11 bases between them. Germline loops: CDR1 SEHNR, CDR2 FQNEAQ (reference sequence). This CDR3 has 14 residues. In DNA, the CDR3 is TGTGCCAGCAGCTTAAGGAGGGCTGAAAACACCATATATTTT. This codes for CASSLRRAENTIYF.

Comment on this clone: Sequence at one end of the junction differs from germline and may be a read error. This sequence joins TRBV19 and TRBJ2-5; possibly TRBD2 for D (6 bases). Germline V CDR1 and CDR2: LNHDA, SQIVND (reference sequence). The CDR3 covers 13 residues. In nucleotides, the CDR3 is TGTGCCAGTAGTATAGATCTATATGGGACTGCGGACTTC. It encodes CASSIDLYGTADF.

The chain links TRBV27 to TRBJ2-7, with 9 bases matching TRBD2. The junction had 20 bases not matched to a gene; V was cut back by 5 bases and J by 6 bases. The CDR3 runs to 18 residues. CDR1 MNHEY and CDR2 SMNVEV come from the germline V gene (reference sequence). CDR3 loop: CASSLLYVAGEGSGEQYF. CDR3 bases: TGTGCCAGCAGTCTTCTCTATGTAGCGGGAGAGGGATCTGGCGAGCAGTACTTC.

The CDR3 nucleotides read TGTGCCAGCAGGAAGAGCCGGGGGGCTGGCACAGATACGCAGTATTTT. Translated, it gives CASRKSRGAGTDTQYF. This chain links TRBV7-9 with TRBJ2-3; D might be TRBD2 (7 bases). V dropped 6 bases and J dropped 1 base, with 17 bases sitting between them. CDR3 length: 16 amino acids. CDR1 is SEHNR, CDR2 FQNEAQ, per germline (reference sequence).

The chain is built from TRBV7-6 and TRBJ2-2, with 9 nucleotides matching TRBD2. Germline lookup yields CDR1 SGHVS and CDR2 FNYEAQ. CDR3 length: 17 residues. The trim removed 1 base at V and 4 bases at J, leaving 7 bases unmatched. CDR3 loop: CASSLGSAGGSTGELFF. The CDR3 DNA is TGTGCCAGCAGCTTAGGTAGTGCGGGAGGGAGCACCGGGGAGCTGTTTTTT.

Comment on this clone: Distinct nucleotide sequences in the sample also encode this CDR3. The chain joins TRBV28 to TRBJ2-7; D gene unclear. The CDR3 spans 14 residues. Germline loops: CDR1 MDHEN, CDR2 SYDVKM. Trimming took 2 bases from V and 4 from J, leaving 12 bases between them. CDR3 sequence reads: CASSLPGRTYEQYF. As DNA, the CDR3 is TGTGCCAGCAGTTTACCTGGGCGAACATACGAGCAGTACTTC.

CDR3: CASSNRTSGSLYNEQFF. CDR3 nucleotide sequence: TGTGCCAGTAGTAATCGGACTAGCGGGAGCCTATACAATGAGCAGTTCTTC. V and J are TRBV19 and TRBJ2-1, with 13 bases matching TRBD2. Germline CDR1 reads LNHDA; CDR2 reads SQIVND (reference sequence). The CDR3 spans 17 residues. The V gene end was trimmed by 4 bases and the J gene end by 4 bases; junction bases not matched to a gene: 7. Looking up the rest from reference TRBV19 and TRBJ2-1 gives the full variable domain: DGGITQSPKYLFRKEGQNVTLSCEQNLNHDAMYWYRQDPGQGLRLIYYSQIVNDFQKGDIAEGYSVSREKKESFPLTVTSAQKNPTAFYLCASSNRTSGSLYNEQFFGPGTRLTVL.

This clone showed up just once. The chain carries TRBV5-4 and TRBJ1-2; D may be TRBD1 (5 bases). V shed 5 bases and J shed 3 bases, with 14 bases lying between them. The V gene's germline CDR1 is SGHNT and CDR2 YYREEE (reference sequence). The CDR3 covers 14 residues. CDR3 sequence (DNA): TGTGCCAGCAGTTGGGGGGTTTATGACTATGGCTACACCTTC. Translated, it gives CASSWGVYDYGYTF.

This chain links TRBV27 with TRBJ1-2; D remains unclear. V shed 3 bases and J shed 7 bases, with 15 bases lying between them. This CDR3 has 14 amino acids. Germline values: CDR1 MNHEY, CDR2 SMNVEV (reference sequence). CDR3 coding DNA: TGTGCCAGCAGTTTCCTGCAGGCAGGTGCTGGCTACACCTTC. Protein product: CASSFLQAGAGYTF.

The chain carries TRBV2 and TRBJ2-7, with D uncertain. The CDR3 has 13 amino acids. Trimming shortened V by 6 bases and J by 2 bases, and 11 bases separated the two germline ends. CDR1 is SNHLY, CDR2 FYNNEI, per germline. The CDR3 sequence: CASSLIQAYEQYF. CDR3 DNA: TGTGCCAGCAGCTTGATCCAGGCCTACGAGCAGTACTTC. Combining the CDR3 with reference TRBV2 and TRBJ2-7 gives the whole variable domain EPEVTQTPSHQVTQMGQEVILRCVPISNHLYFYWYRQILGQKVEFLVSFYNNEISEKSEIFDDQFSVERPDGSNFTLKIRSTKLEDSAMYFCASSLIQAYEQYFGPGTRLTVT.

This sequence joins TRBV2 and TRBJ2-7; D unresolved. Germline-derived CDR1 and CDR2 are SNHLY and FYNNEI. The CDR3 has 15 amino acids. V was cut by 4 bases and J by 2 bases, with 15 bases left in between. CDR3 sequence: CASSVSPDPTYEQYF. The CDR3 DNA reads as TGTGCCAGCAGTGTCTCCCCGGACCCCACCTACGAGCAGTACTTC.

The chain links TRBV2 to TRBJ2-7; D is possibly TRBD2 (5 bases). CDR3 length equals 12 residues. Germline assignment: CDR1 SNHLY and CDR2 FYNNEI. V was pared by 4 bases and J by 2 bases, with 6 bases between. In DNA form, the CDR3 reads TGTGCCAGCAGTGGAGCGGCCTACGAGCAGTACTTC. Protein product: CASSGAAYEQYF.

The rearrangement uses TRBV27 and TRBJ2-1; no clear D. Germline V gene sequence: CDR1 MNHEY, CDR2 SMNVEV (reference sequence). The CDR3 spans 13 residues. Trimming shortened V by 2 bases and J by 7 bases, and 9 bases separated the two germline ends. The CDR3 here is CASSLLLTNEQFF. In nucleotides, the CDR3 is TGTGCCAGCAGTTTACTTCTGACTAATGAGCAGTTCTTC.

This sequence joins TRBV28 and TRBJ2-7, with D maybe TRBD2 (5 bases). There are 14 residues in the CDR3. The V gene lost 2 bases and the J gene lost 5 bases, with 13 bases spanning the gap. Germline V gives CDR1 MDHEN, CDR2 SYDVKM. Here the CDR3 reads CASSLDYERNEQYF. The CDR3 bases are TGTGCCAGCAGTTTAGACTACGAGAGGAACGAGCAGTACTTC.